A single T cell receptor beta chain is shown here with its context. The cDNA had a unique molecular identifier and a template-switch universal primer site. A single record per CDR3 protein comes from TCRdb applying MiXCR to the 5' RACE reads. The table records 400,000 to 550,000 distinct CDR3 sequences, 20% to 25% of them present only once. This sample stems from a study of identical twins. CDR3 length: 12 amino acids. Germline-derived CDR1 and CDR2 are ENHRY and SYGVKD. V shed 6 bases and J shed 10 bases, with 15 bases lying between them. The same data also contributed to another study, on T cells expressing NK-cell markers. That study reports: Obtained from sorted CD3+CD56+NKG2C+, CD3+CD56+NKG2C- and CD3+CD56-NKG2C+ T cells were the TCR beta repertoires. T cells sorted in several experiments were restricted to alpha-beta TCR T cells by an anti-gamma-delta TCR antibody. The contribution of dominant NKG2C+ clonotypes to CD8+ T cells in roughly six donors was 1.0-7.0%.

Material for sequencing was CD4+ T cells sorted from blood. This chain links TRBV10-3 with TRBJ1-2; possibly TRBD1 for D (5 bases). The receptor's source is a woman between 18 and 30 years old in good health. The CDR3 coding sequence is TGTGCCATCAGCCCGGGACGGCCGTTCTACACCTTC. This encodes CAISPGRPFYTF.